This passage covers 30 T cell receptor beta chains from one sample sequenced in a study of T-cell reconstitution after alpha-beta-depleted transplantation in children. The TCRbeta library incorporated unique molecular identifiers. TCRdb fed the PCR reads into MiXCR, producing one record per CDR3 protein. The sample carries about 290,000 distinct CDR3 sequences, 6% to 10% recorded once. Antigens of these TCRs are unknown. The study's findings and limits: Hyperexpanded clones declined; after one year, newly produced T cells mostly supplied diversity.

Here the sequenced sample was peripheral blood, taken 360 days after TCRalphabeta/CD19-depleted stem cell transplant. All receptors come from a female patient aged 2-9 years who had a stem cell transplant for Fanconi anemia, so the T cells may come from the graft donor.

This clonotype was detected many times. The rearrangement uses TRBV20-1 and TRBJ2-6; D ambiguous. From germline, CDR1 is DFQATT and CDR2 SNEGSKA (reference sequence). The CDR3 length is 15 residues. Trimming shortened V by 3 bases and J by 0 bases, and 9 bases separated the two germline ends. The CDR3 here is CSASLRISGANVLTF. Here the CDR3 DNA reads TGCAGTGCTAGTCTACGGATCTCTGGGGCCAACGTCCTGACTTTC.

This clonotype was detected only a few times. J is TRBJ2-7 and V is TRBV2; D call uncertain. The CDR3 consists of 13 residues. CDR1 and CDR2 from the germline V gene are SNHLY and FYNNEI. Written as DNA, the CDR3 is TGTGCCAGCCGTGACGGAGCGTTCTACGAGCAGTACGTC. Translating it yields CASRDGAFYEQYV.

The table lists this clonotype with many counts. The chain employs TRBV7-6 and TRBJ2-1, with unresolved D. The CDR3 is 10 residues long. Trimming pared 8 bases from V and 10 bases from J, leaving 9 bases between. CDR1 and CDR2 (germline): SGHVS, FNYEAQ. The CDR3 is CASGNQEQFF. The CDR3 nucleotides are TGTGCCAGCGGGAACCAAGAGCAGTTCTTC.

This clonotype was seen more than once but under ten times. The rearrangement uses TRBV5-1 and TRBJ1-1; a possible D gene is TRBD1 (5 bases). The CDR3 length is 13 residues. Germline V gene data show CDR1 as SGHRS and CDR2 as YFSETQ. The V and J ends lost 0 bases and 7 bases respectively, with 10 bases between them. The CDR3: CASSLEGFVEAFF. CDR3 nucleotides: TGCGCCAGCAGCTTGGAGGGGTTTGTTGAAGCTTTCTTT.

This clonotype occurred a few times. The chain joins TRBV11-1 to TRBJ2-1; 7 bases are shared with TRBD2. Germline V gives CDR1 SGHAT, CDR2 FQDESV (reference sequence). CDR3 length equals 16 residues. With 5 bases clipped from V and 0 bases from J, the junction kept 7 bases outside the gene matches. CDR3 loop: CASSILAQSSYNEQFF. DNA of the CDR3: TGTGCCAGCAGCATACTAGCGCAAAGCTCCTACAATGAGCAGTTCTTC.

Ten or more counts support this clonotype. The chain couples TRBV25-1 to TRBJ2-1, with D possibly being TRBD1 or TRBD2 (5 bases each). This CDR3 comprises 14 residues. Trimming removed 9 bases at V and 2 bases at J, with 14 bases between. CDR1 and CDR2 from the germline V gene are MGHDK and SYGVNS. Written as DNA, the CDR3 is TGTGCCAGGGGCGGGTCGGGACCCTACAATGAGCAGTTCTTC. It specifies CARGGSGPYNEQFF.

The genes are TRBV10-3 and TRBJ2-5, with TRBD1 matching 10 bases. The CDR3 is made up of 14 amino acids. With 10 bases clipped from V and 1 base from J, the junction kept 6 bases outside the gene matches. Germline V lookup: CDR1 ENHRY, CDR2 SYGVKD. The CDR3 loop is CATRDRGIQETQYF. CDR3 coding DNA: TGTGCCACCCGGGACAGGGGTATCCAAGAGACCCAGTACTTC.

In its sample, this clonotype was seen many times. The chain has TRBV7-2 and TRBJ2-7; 9 nucleotides match TRBD1. The CDR3 is 15 residues long. The J segment lost 2 bases and the V segment lost 3 bases, leaving 5 bases of the junction unmatched. CDR1 and CDR2 from the germline V gene are SGHTA and FQGNSA. CDR3 nucleotide sequence: TGTGCCAGCAGCTTCCTGGGACAGGGTACCTACGAGCAGTACGTC. It codes for CASSFLGQGTYEQYV.

Ten or more counts support this clonotype. This chain connects TRBV6-5 to TRBJ2-3; D remains ambiguous. CDR3 size: 11 residues. Trimming pared 8 bases from V and 0 bases from J, leaving 3 bases between. The V gene's germline CDR1 is MNHEY and CDR2 SVGAGI. CDR3 nucleotide sequence: TGTGCCAGCGCTAGCACAGATACGCAGTATTTT. This encodes CASASTDTQYF.

The chain couples TRBV4-2 to TRBJ2-3; 11 bases map to TRBD1. The trim removed 0 bases at V and 2 bases at J, leaving 4 bases unmatched. The CDR3 is 17 amino acids. The V gene's germline CDR1 is LGHNA and CDR2 YNFKEQ. CDR3 amino acids: CASSQDWDRGITDTQYF. The CDR3 bases are TGTGCCAGCAGCCAAGATTGGGACAGGGGGATCACAGATACGCAGTATTTT.

This clonotype was counted only a few times. This sequence joins TRBV2 and TRBJ2-5, with D tentatively TRBD1 or TRBD2 (5 bases each). The ends were cut back, 6 bases at V and 7 bases at J, with 15 bases in the middle. The germline V gene encodes CDR1 SNHLY and CDR2 FYNNEI. This CDR3 comprises 13 residues. The CDR3 nucleotides are TGTGCCAGCAGCGCAGGGCCCGAGGGGACCCAGTACTTC. It yields the protein CASSAGPEGTQYF.

This chain connects TRBV6-5 to TRBJ2-7; TRBD1 aligns across 9 bases. Looked up from germline, CDR1 is MNHEY and CDR2 is SVGAGI. The CDR3 extends over 16 amino acids. Losses at the gene ends were 0 bases for V and 0 bases for J; bases not matched to a gene: 3. CDR3 in DNA: TGTGCCAGCAGTTACTCCGGGACAGGGAGCTCCTACGAGCAGTACTTC. Its translation: CASSYSGTGSSYEQYF.

This clonotype occurred many times. The chain couples TRBV20-1 to TRBJ2-7, with a tentative D call TRBD1 (7 bases). The germline gives CDR1 DFQATT, CDR2 SNEGSKA (reference sequence). Trimming shortened V by 4 bases and J by 3 bases, and 13 bases separated the two germline ends. This CDR3 has 13 amino acids. As DNA, the CDR3 is TGCAGTGCTATTCAGGGGGGAATCTACGAGCAGTACTTC. Protein sequence: CSAIQGGIYEQYF.

The gene calls are TRBV12-3 or TRBV12-4 and TRBJ1-1; 7 nucleotides agree with TRBD1. CDR3 length: 16 residues. J was trimmed by 6 bases and V by 3 bases; bases with no gene match: 13. CDR3 region: CASSFVVDREEAEAFF. Here the CDR3 DNA reads TGTGCCAGCAGTTTTGTCGTCGACAGGGAGGAAGCTGAAGCTTTCTTT.

This clonotype was counted at least ten times. The chain employs TRBV5-1 and TRBJ1-1; 8 bases agree with TRBD1. CDR3 length: 15 amino acids. The trim removed 4 bases at V and 1 base at J, leaving 6 bases unmatched. Germline V CDR1 and CDR2: SGHRS, YFSETQ. In DNA form, the CDR3 reads TGCGCCAGCAGCCAAGGGGACAGGCAGAACACTGAAGCTTTCTTT. It specifies CASSQGDRQNTEAFF.

The chain links TRBV5-4 to TRBJ1-1, with D possibly being TRBD1 (5 bases). This CDR3 has 15 residues. Deletions cut 3 bases from V and 4 bases from J, with 16 bases between. In germline, CDR1 is SGHNT, CDR2 YYREEE (reference sequence). In DNA, the CDR3 is TGTGCCAGCAGCTCCTGGGGCAGGGTTCGCACTGAAGCTTTCTTT. Translation gives CASSSWGRVRTEAFF.

This clonotype was seen repeatedly, ten times or more. The V and J genes are TRBV7-2 and TRBJ2-1, with a possible D match to TRBD2 (6 bases). The CDR3 runs to 14 residues. Trimming cost V 10 bases and J 0 bases, with 13 bases left between them. Germline V gene sequence: CDR1 SGHTA, CDR2 FQGNSA. CDR3 residues: CATSRENSYNEQFF. DNA of the CDR3: TGTGCCACCTCACGGGAGAACTCCTACAATGAGCAGTTCTTC.

Note on this clonotype: A much larger clone differs from this one at a single base, so this may be a read error. The chain joins TRBV9 to TRBJ2-7; 8 bases match TRBD1. The CDR3 runs to 11 residues. CDR1 SGDLS and CDR2 YYNGEE come from the germline V gene. CDR3 in DNA: TGTGCCAGCAGCCCCAGGACAGGGAGTTCCGTC. It specifies CASSPRTGSSV.

This CDR3 is CSAPFGQGSYNSPLHF. CDR3 sequence (DNA): TGCAGTGCTCCCTTCGGACAGGGATCCTATAATTCACCCCTCCACTTT. The rearrangement uses TRBV20-1 and TRBJ1-6; TRBD1 matches 8 bases. Losses at the gene ends were 5 bases for V and 1 base for J; bases not matched to a gene: 7. Germline assignment: CDR1 DFQATT and CDR2 SNEGSKA (reference sequence). CDR3 size: 16 residues.

This clonotype was observed at least ten times. CDR3 region: CASSLESRISFSGELFF. DNA for the CDR3: TGCGCCAGCAGCTTGGAATCTAGGATTTCTTTTTCCGGGGAGCTGTTTTTT. The chain carries TRBV5-1 and TRBJ2-2, with D uncertain. Trimming took 0 bases from V and 6 from J, leaving 18 bases between them. CDR1 and CDR2 (germline): SGHRS, YFSETQ. The CDR3 extends over 17 amino acids.

The V call is TRBV7-8, the J call TRBJ1-1; the D gene is possibly TRBD1 (5 bases). The CDR3 totals 17 residues. Germline CDR1 reads SGHVS; CDR2 reads FQNEAQ. Trimming left V 3 bases short and J 1 base short, with 18 bases between. The CDR3 DNA reads as TGTGCCAGCAGCTTTACAATACAGGTGTCTAAGAACACTGAAGCTTTCTTT. It codes for CASSFTIQVSKNTEAFF. Together with reference TRBV7-8 and TRBJ1-1, the CDR3 gives the full variable domain: GAGVSQSPRYKVAKRGQDVALRCDPISGHVSLFWYQQALGQGPEFLTYFQNEAQLDKSGLPSDRFFAERPEGSVSTLKIQRTQQEDSAVYLCASSFTIQVSKNTEAFFGQGTRLTVV.

The chain has TRBV3-1 and TRBJ1-5; possibly TRBD1 for D (6 bases). Germline CDR1 is LGHDT and CDR2 is YNNKEL (reference sequence). The CDR3 is made up of 18 amino acids. V shed 0 bases and J shed 1 base, with 16 bases lying between them. CDR3 DNA sequence: TGTGCCAGCAGCCAAGAGAGGGGGTGGCAGGTGAGCAATCAGCCCCAGCATTTT. As protein: CASSQERGWQVSNQPQHF.

This clonotype was detected many times. The chain recombines TRBV24-1 with TRBJ2-1; D may match TRBD1 or TRBD2 (6 bases each). The CDR3 runs to 14 residues. V lost 2 bases, J lost 8 bases, and 12 bases lay in between. CDR1 and CDR2 (germline): KGHDR, SFDVKD. CDR3 residues: CATSDSTGAHEQFF. CDR3 bases: TGTGCCACCAGTGATTCAACGGGGGCCCATGAGCAGTTCTTC.

This clonotype came up a few times. The rearrangement uses TRBV6-5 and TRBJ2-6, with D perhaps TRBD1 (5 bases). Trimming took 0 bases from V and 11 from J, leaving 11 bases between them. The germline CDR1 and CDR2 sequences are MNHEY and SVGAGI. The CDR3 spans 14 residues. The CDR3 loop reads CASSYSDIGDVLTF. For the CDR3, the DNA is TGTGCCAGCAGTTACTCTGATATAGGGGACGTCCTGACTTTC.

This clonotype was observed many times. The chain combines TRBV5-6 with TRBJ1-6, with TRBD1 as a possible D gene (5 bases). The CDR3 consists of 15 residues. V was clipped by 2 bases and J by 6 bases, with 12 bases between them. Per germline, CDR1 SGHDT and CDR2 YYEEEE. CDR3 DNA sequence: TGTGCCAGCAGCTTACCAGGGTATGGTAATTCACCCCTCCACTTT. Protein sequence: CASSLPGYGNSPLHF.

This clonotype was counted many times. CDR3 sequence: CSAPPQYF. The CDR3 nucleotides read TGCAGTGCCCCCCCCCAGTACTTC. The V call is TRBV20-1, the J call TRBJ2-4, with D uncertain. Between the trimmed V and J ends, which lost 6 bases and 13 bases, there was a span of 7 bases. Germline V gives CDR1 DFQATT, CDR2 SNEGSKA (reference sequence). The CDR3 has 8 residues.

The chain combines TRBV20-1 with TRBJ1-4; D remains ambiguous. CDR3 length: 15 amino acids. The germline V gene encodes CDR1 DFQATT and CDR2 SNEGSKA (reference sequence). V shed 6 bases and J shed 4 bases, with 18 bases lying between them. The CDR3 DNA reads TGCAGTGCAAGCCTCCCCGACGTACTTAATGAAAAACTGTTTTTT. Protein: CSASLPDVLNEKLFF.

This clonotype appeared a few times. The J gene is TRBJ2-3, the V gene TRBV16; D gene uncertain. Germline V gene data show CDR1 as KGHSY and CDR2 as FQNENV. With 2 bases removed from V and 8 bases from J, the gap between germline ends came to 14 bases. The CDR3 has 14 residues. CDR3 amino acids: CASSQIASEATQYF. Written as DNA, the CDR3 is TGTGCCAGCAGCCAAATCGCGAGCGAAGCTACGCAGTATTTT.

This clonotype was observed a handful of times. The V gene is TRBV10-2, the J gene TRBJ2-6; D uncertain. The CDR3 totals 16 residues. The ends were cut back, 2 bases at V and 2 bases at J, with 10 bases in the middle. Germline V lookup: CDR1 WSHSY, CDR2 SAAADI. The CDR3 loop is CASSERAKAGANVLTF. Written as DNA, the CDR3 is TGCGCCAGCAGTGAGAGGGCAAAAGCTGGGGCCAACGTCCTGACTTTC.

This clonotype has a count of ten or more. V and J are TRBV28 and TRBJ2-1; a weak D match, TRBD2 (6 bases). The V and J ends lost 1 base and 3 bases respectively, with 13 bases between them. The CDR3 is made up of 16 amino acids. Germline V gene sequence: CDR1 MDHEN, CDR2 SYDVKM. CDR3 amino acids: CASSLSGTRRYNEQFF. The CDR3 nucleotides are TGTGCCAGCAGTTTATCTGGGACTCGGCGCTACAATGAGCAGTTCTTC.